A selection of T cell receptor beta chains follows, all from one sample in a study of beta chain features in type 1 diabetes. Some clones are missing from TCRdb's copy, which holds only in-frame ones; the method was immunoSEQ multiplex PCR. The table records 300,000 to 400,000 clones, 9.5% to 10% of them present only once. Specimen: central memory CD4+ T cells from blood. The receptor source for this set is a young man with type 1 diabetes. Both conserved end residues are part of each CDR3. A D gene is named only where the DNA matches it firmly. Expanded clones are given a class, and other clones once, few, many or no size at all.

TRBV19	many	TRBD2	TRBJ2-1	TGTGCCAGTAGTATAGATCCTAGGGTGGCGGGAGAGAGTGAGCAGTTCTTC	CASSIDPRVAGESEQFF
TRBV6-1	.	.	TRBJ2-4	TGTGCCACCTTATGGGGGAGCACCAAAAACATTCAGTACTTC	CATLWGSTKNIQYF
TRBV19	many	TRBD1	TRBJ1-2	TGTGCCAGTAGTACCAACAGGGGGCTTGGCTATGGCTACACCTTC	CASSTNRGLGYGYTF
TRBV6-6	many	.	TRBJ2-2	TGTGCCAGCAATGGTCGACAGTCCACCGGGGAGCTGTTTTTT	CASNGRQSTGELFF
TRBV14	.	.	TRBJ2-3	TGTGCCAGCAGCCAAGAACCGGGACTTATGTCGGGTACGCAGTATTTT	CASSQEPGLMSGTQYF
TRBV7-9	few	TRBD1	TRBJ2-3	TGTGCCAGCAGCCCCCAGGGGGACGCAGATACGCAGTATTTT	CASSPQGDADTQYF
TRBV29-1	.	TRBD1	TRBJ1-1	TGCAGCGTTTCACCGGGACAGGGGGCGGTCGCTGAAGCTTTCTTT	CSVSPGQGAVAEAFF
TRBV28	.	TRBD1	TRBJ1-2	TGTGCCAGCAGGTCGACAGGGACCATATTCGGCTACACCTTC	CASRSTGTIFGYTF
TRBV10-3	many	TRBD1	TRBJ1-3	TGTGCCATCAGTGAGTCGGGGACAGCTACTGGAAACACCATATATTTT	CAISESGTATGNTIYF
TRBV4-1	.	TRBD1	TRBJ1-5	TGCGCCCGCTTTTATCCGGGACAGGGCTCCAATCAGCCCCAGCATTTT	CARFYPGQGSNQPQHF
TRBV7-9	.	.	TRBJ1-4	TGTGCCAGCAGCTTATTGCAAGGCTCCCTCGGGGAACTGTTTTTT	CASSLLQGSLGELFF
TRBV4-2	few	TRBD2	TRBJ2-7	TGTGCCAGCAGCCAAGCCCTTCAGCGGGACTACGAGCAGTACTTC	CASSQALQRDYEQYF
TRBV5-4	.	TRBD1	TRBJ2-2	TGTGCCAGCAGCTTGTTGGACAGGTACCAGAACACCGGGGAGCTGTTTTTT	CASSLLDRYQNTGELFF
TRBV5-6	.	.	TRBJ2-2	TGTGCCAGTAGGCAGAGGATGAACACCGGGGAGCTGTTTTTT	CASRQRMNTGELFF